The next 19 T cell receptor beta chains were all read from a single sample in a study of shared T cell receptors in the human thymus. Assay used: immunoSEQ multiplex PCR; TCRdb lists only in-frame clones, some missing. Of 600,000 to 900,000 clones in the sample, approximately 83% were seen once. The data were also submitted as part of a second study, on human thymus T cells.

What was sequenced was thymocytes. The receptors here all came from a girl less than two years old with a congenital heart defect.

This chain uses TRBV7-9 with TRBJ1-1; 8 bases agree with TRBD1. The CDR3 has 17 residues. The J segment lost 1 base and the V segment lost 5 bases, leaving 12 bases of the junction unmatched. From germline, CDR1 is SEHNR and CDR2 FQNEAQ (reference sequence). The DNA for the CDR3 is TGTGCCAGCAGCCTTGGACAGGGACAGCACAAGAACACTGAAGCTTTCTTT. Its protein product is CASSLGQGQHKNTEAFF.

The table lists this clone with a count of one. The gene calls are TRBV11-2 and TRBJ1-1, with D tentatively TRBD1 (5 bases). This CDR3 is built from 13 residues. CDR1 SGHAT and CDR2 FQNNGV come from the germline V gene. Trimming cost V 5 bases and J 0 bases, with 7 bases left between them. Written as DNA, the CDR3 is TGTGCCAGCAGCCGCAGGGTGAACACTGAAGCTTTCTTT. Its protein product is CASSRRVNTEAFF.

This chain joins TRBV5-6 and TRBJ1-5; 7 nucleotides agree with TRBD1. V shed 2 bases and J 5 bases; nucleotides not matched to a gene: 10. There are 16 residues in the CDR3. Germline values: CDR1 SGHDT, CDR2 YYEEEE. CDR3 amino acids: CASSLSTGKVDQPQHF. In DNA form, the CDR3 reads TGTGCCAGCAGCTTATCGACAGGGAAGGTGGATCAGCCCCAGCATTTT.

This chain connects TRBV5-1 to TRBJ2-7; TRBD1 matches at 8 bases. Germline CDR1 SGHRS, CDR2 YFSETQ. The trim removed 4 bases at V and 0 bases at J, leaving 18 bases unmatched. This CDR3 region has 19 residues. CDR3 region: CASSVGQAPLPLISYEQYF. In DNA form, the CDR3 reads TGCGCCAGCAGCGTGGGACAGGCCCCTCTCCCTTTAATCTCCTACGAGCAGTACTTC.

The chain recombines TRBV9 with TRBJ2-2; TRBD2 aligns across 12 bases. The CDR3 length is 17 residues. With V trimmed by 7 bases and J by 5 bases, 12 bases remained unmatched. Germline V CDR1 and CDR2: SGDLS, YYNGEE. CDR3 sequence reads: CASGIASGGARTGELFF. The DNA of the CDR3 is TGTGCCAGCGGTATCGCTAGCGGGGGGGCAAGGACCGGGGAGCTGTTTTTT.

V gene TRBV7-9 combines with J gene TRBJ1-4; D might be TRBD1 (6 bases). Looked up from germline, CDR1 is SEHNR and CDR2 is FQNEAQ (reference sequence). The CDR3 sequence is 11 residues long. Trimming removed 7 bases from V and 12 bases from J, with 12 bases in between. CDR3 bases: TGTGCCAGCATGAAGGGGGGGGAACTGTTTTTT. It specifies CASMKGGELFF.

V is TRBV9 and J is TRBJ1-1; D unclear. Trimming stripped 3 bases from V and 1 base from J, with 10 bases between. Germline V gene lookup returns CDR1 SGDLS and CDR2 YYNGEE. The CDR3 is 14 amino acids. The CDR3 DNA is TGTGCCAGCAGCGCAATACAGAAGAACACTGAAGCTTTCTTT. Encoded protein: CASSAIQKNTEAFF.

This clone has more than one count but fewer than ten. CDR3 coding DNA: TGTGCCAGCAGCTCGACTCTACAGGGGGCCAATAACACTGAAGCTTTCTTT. Translating it yields CASSSTLQGANNTEAFF. This chain connects TRBV13 to TRBJ1-1; 9 bases map to TRBD1. This CDR3 contains 17 residues. CDR1 and CDR2 (germline): PRHDT, FYEKMQ (reference sequence). V shed 4 bases and J 2 bases; nucleotides not matched to a gene: 11.

The V call is TRBV20-1, the J call TRBJ2-7; possible D gene TRBD2, 6 bases. CDR1 and CDR2 (germline): DFQATT, SNEGSKA (reference sequence). The V and J ends lost 4 bases and 6 bases respectively, with 7 bases between them. This CDR3 region has 10 residues. This chain's CDR3 is CSAKEGEQYF. CDR3 sequence (DNA): TGCAGTGCTAAGGAGGGCGAGCAGTACTTC.

The rearrangement uses TRBV9 and TRBJ2-1; 13 bases agree with TRBD2. Germline CDR1 and CDR2: SGDLS and YYNGEE. The CDR3 is 18 residues long. V lost 4 bases and J lost 6; bases outside the gene matches: 13. Here the CDR3 reads CASSLRTSGGLRSNEQFF. CDR3 coding DNA: TGTGCCAGCAGCCTTAGGACTAGCGGGGGTCTGAGAAGCAATGAGCAGTTCTTC.

The V call is TRBV6-1, the J call TRBJ2-1; D possibly corresponds to TRBD2 (5 bases). Between the trimmed V and J ends, which lost 3 bases and 4 bases, there was a span of 13 bases. CDR1 is MNHNS, CDR2 SASEGT, per germline. This CDR3 contains 15 residues. In DNA form, the CDR3 reads TGTGCCAGCAGTGAGCGCGCTAGACTATACAATGAGCAGTTCTTC. Its protein is CASSERARLYNEQFF.

In its sample, this clone was seen a few times. The chain links TRBV5-1 to TRBJ2-5; 7 positions match TRBD2. Unmatched junction bases numbered 5, after V lost 4 bases and J lost 2 bases. Per the germline V gene, CDR1 is SGHRS and CDR2 is YFSETQ. CDR3 length: 14 residues. CDR3 in DNA: TGCGCCAGCAGCCAACCTAGCGGACAAGAGACCCAGTACTTC. It encodes CASSQPSGQETQYF.

The chain has TRBV7-8 and TRBJ2-7; D perhaps matches TRBD2 (6 bases). There are 15 residues in the CDR3. Germline V gene data show CDR1 as SGHVS and CDR2 as FQNEAQ. V was pared by 5 bases and J by 0 bases, with 14 bases between. The CDR3 loop is CASSHEPGVSYEQYF. As DNA, the CDR3 is TGTGCCAGCAGCCACGAGCCGGGAGTCTCCTACGAGCAGTACTTC.

The chain links TRBV12-5 to TRBJ2-6; TRBD1 matches 11 bases. V was pared by 2 bases and J by 1 base, with 4 bases of the junction left unmatched. This CDR3 contains 18 residues. The germline V gene has CDR1 LGHNT and CDR2 FRNRAP. The CDR3 here is CASGLLGQGASGANVLTF. CDR3 nucleotide sequence: TGTGCTAGTGGTTTGTTAGGACAGGGGGCTTCTGGGGCCAACGTCCTGACTTTC.

In this sample, this clone turned up a few times. The chain carries TRBV7-2 and TRBJ2-7; 7 bases are a match to TRBD1. The CDR3 has 15 residues. V was clipped by 5 bases and J by 0 bases; unmatched bases: 7. Germline V gene lookup returns CDR1 SGHTA and CDR2 FQGNSA. DNA for the CDR3: TGTGCCAGCAGCACACCCGGGACAGACTCCTACGAGCAGTACTTC. Translation gives CASSTPGTDSYEQYF.

The chain employs TRBV14 and TRBJ1-1; 9 bases match TRBD1. With V trimmed by 4 bases and J by 9 bases, 18 bases remained unmatched. The CDR3 loop spans 17 amino acids. Looked up from germline, CDR1 is SGHDN and CDR2 is FVKESK. CDR3 DNA: TGTGCCAGCAGCCTCGACCTACTAGGTTGGACAGGGGAGAAAGCTTTCTTT. It specifies CASSLDLLGWTGEKAFF.

V and J are TRBV15 and TRBJ2-5, with TRBD1 matching 7 bases. The CDR3 has 16 residues. The germline CDR1 and CDR2 sequences are LNHNV and YYDKDF (reference sequence). J was trimmed by 3 bases and V by 3 bases; bases with no gene match: 10. The CDR3 DNA sequence: TGTGCCACCAGCAGGAAAAGACAGGGAGCTAAAGAGACCCAGTACTTC. Protein sequence: CATSRKRQGAKETQYF.

Written as DNA, the CDR3 is TGTGCCAGCAGCCAACCAAGCGGGGGGAAGTCTAGCGAGCAGTACTTC. Translated, it gives CASSQPSGGKSSEQYF. The V call is TRBV14, the J call TRBJ2-7; 9 bases fit TRBD2. The ends lost 2 bases at V and 6 bases at J; junction bases unmatched: 11. Germline V CDR1 and CDR2: SGHDN, FVKESK. The CDR3 is 16 amino acids.

This chain uses TRBV7-3 with TRBJ2-2, with 7 nucleotides matching TRBD2. V shed 1 base, J shed 8 bases, and the junction held 31 bases outside the gene matches. Germline V gene lookup returns CDR1 SGHTA and CDR2 FQGTGA. This CDR3 contains 23 residues. The chain's CDR3 is CASSLIGLGLSRGGTTPGGELFF. The CDR3, as DNA: TGTGCCAGCAGCTTAATAGGCTTGGGGCTTTCTCGTGGGGGGACTACCCCGGGTGGGGAGCTGTTTTTT.